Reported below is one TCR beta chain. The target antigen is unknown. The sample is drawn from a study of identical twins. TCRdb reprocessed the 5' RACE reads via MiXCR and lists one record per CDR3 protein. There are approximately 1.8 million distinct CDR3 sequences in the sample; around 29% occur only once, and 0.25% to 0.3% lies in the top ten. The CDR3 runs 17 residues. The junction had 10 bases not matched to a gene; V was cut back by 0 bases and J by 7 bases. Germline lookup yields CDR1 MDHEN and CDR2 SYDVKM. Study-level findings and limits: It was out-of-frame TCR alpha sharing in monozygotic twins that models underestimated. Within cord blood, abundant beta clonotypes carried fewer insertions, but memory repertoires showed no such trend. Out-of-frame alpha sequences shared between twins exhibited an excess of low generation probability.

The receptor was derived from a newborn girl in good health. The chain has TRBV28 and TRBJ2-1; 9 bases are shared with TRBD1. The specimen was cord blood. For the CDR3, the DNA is TGTGCCAGCAGTTTATGGGGCCCCGGACAGGGGCTAAATGAGCAGTTCTTC. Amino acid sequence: CASSLWGPGQGLNEQFF.